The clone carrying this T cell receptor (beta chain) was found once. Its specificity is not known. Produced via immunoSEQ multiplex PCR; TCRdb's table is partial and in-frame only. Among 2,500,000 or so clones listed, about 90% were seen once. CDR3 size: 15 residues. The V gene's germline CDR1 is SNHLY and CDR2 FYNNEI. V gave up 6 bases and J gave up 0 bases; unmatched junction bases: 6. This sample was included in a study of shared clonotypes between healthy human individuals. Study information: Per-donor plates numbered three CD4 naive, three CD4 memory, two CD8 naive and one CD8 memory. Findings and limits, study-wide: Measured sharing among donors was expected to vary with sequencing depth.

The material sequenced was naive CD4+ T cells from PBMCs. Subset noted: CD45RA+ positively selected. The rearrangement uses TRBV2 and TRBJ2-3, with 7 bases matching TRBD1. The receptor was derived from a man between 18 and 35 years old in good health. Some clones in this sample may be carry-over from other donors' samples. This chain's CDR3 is CASSRTGVSTDTQYF. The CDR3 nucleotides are TGTGCCAGCAGCCGAACAGGGGTGAGCACAGATACGCAGTATTTT.